This T cell receptor (beta chain) was sequenced in a study of blood T cell repertoires in COVID-19. Study summary: Samples came from the United States, Italy and Spain, spanning acute and convalescent COVID-19.

V was cut by 11 bases and J by 5 bases, with 16 bases left in between. The CDR3 has 13 residues. CDR1 is MNHEY, CDR2 SVGAGI, per germline. In the original analysis: Amplification of reference gene primers provided the estimated nucleated cell counts. Data came from immunoSEQ multiplex PCR; TCRdb stores just in-frame clones and leaves some out. V and J calls and clone size are copied from that table; D and trimming were computed from the DNA. The repertoire holds about 190,000 clones, with around 90% as singletons. The chain carries TRBV6-5 and TRBJ1-5, with D perhaps matching TRBD1 (5 bases). The sequence was obtained from a man between 40 and 49 years old with acute or convalescent COVID-19. What was sequenced was peripheral blood. CDR3 residues: CAHRGGWDQPQHF. The CDR3 region has the DNA TGTGCCCACCGCGGGGGTTGGGATCAGCCCCAGCATTTT.